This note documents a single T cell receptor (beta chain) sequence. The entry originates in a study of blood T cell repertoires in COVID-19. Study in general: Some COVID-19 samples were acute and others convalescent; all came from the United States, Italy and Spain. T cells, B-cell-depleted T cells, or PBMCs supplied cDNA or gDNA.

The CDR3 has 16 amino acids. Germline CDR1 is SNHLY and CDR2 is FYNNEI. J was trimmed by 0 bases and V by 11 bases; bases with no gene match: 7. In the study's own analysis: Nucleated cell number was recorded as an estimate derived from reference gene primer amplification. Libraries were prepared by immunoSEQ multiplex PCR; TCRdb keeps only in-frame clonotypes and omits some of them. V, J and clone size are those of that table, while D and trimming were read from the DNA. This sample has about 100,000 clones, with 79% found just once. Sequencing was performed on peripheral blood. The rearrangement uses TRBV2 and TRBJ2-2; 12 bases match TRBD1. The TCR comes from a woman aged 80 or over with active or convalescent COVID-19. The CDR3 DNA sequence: TGTGCCGGAGGGACAGGGGGCATCGCGAACACCGGGGAGCTGTTTTTT. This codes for CAGGTGGIANTGELFF.